This T cell receptor (beta chain) was captured by sequencing in a study of T cell responses to AZD1222 COVID-19 vaccine. Concerning this clone: Its antigen is undetermined.

The data were produced by immunoSEQ multiplex PCR, yet TCRdb's version contains in-frame clones alone and is incomplete. The sample contains 100,000 to 150,000 clones, 93% of which appear only once. Regarding the study as a whole: Repertoire collection took place solely once the T cell response had peaked. Donors were largely white British and mainly female; clonal diversity was possibly underestimated.

Germline V gene lookup returns CDR1 MDHEN and CDR2 SYDVKM. V was trimmed by 8 bases and J by 6 bases, leaving 11 bases between them. The CDR3 has 11 amino acids. The rearrangement joins TRBV28 to TRBJ2-7; maybe TRBD2 (7 bases). The sample consisted of peripheral blood, taken on day 0 of AZD1222 vaccination. The clonotype originates from an adult in good health. The CDR3 sequence: CASQGRGEQYF. DNA for the CDR3: TGTGCCAGCCAGGGGAGGGGCGAGCAGTACTTC. Looking up the rest from reference TRBV28 and TRBJ2-7 gives the full variable domain: DVKVTQSSRYLVKRTGEKVFLECVQDMDHENMFWYRQDPGLGLRLIYFSYDVKMKEKGDIPEGYSVSREKKERFSLILESASTNQTSMYLCASQGRGEQYFGPGTRLTVT.